Detailed here is one T cell receptor (beta chain). The antigen is not known. These data belong to a study of T cell responses to AZD1222 COVID-19 vaccine. Study observations and caveats: Females outnumbered males among donors, who were mostly white British; clonal diversity was possibly underestimated. Of the AZD1222 recipients, only five to seven were seropositive at baseline.

The protocol was immunoSEQ multiplex PCR, while the TCRdb copy is restricted to in-frame clones and leaves out a portion. The profile shows around 100,000 clones, around 87% of them singletons. This CDR3 is 15 amino acids long. V lost 5 bases and J 8 bases, leaving 19 bases between the germline ends. Germline CDR1 reads SGHAT; CDR2 reads FQNNGV. The source was peripheral blood, collected on day 0 of MenACWY control vaccination. J is TRBJ1-3 and V is TRBV11-2; tentatively, D is TRBD1 (6 bases). This TCR was sampled from an adult in good health. This CDR3 is CASSKKGGRSDTIYF. In DNA form, the CDR3 reads TGTGCCAGCAGCAAAAAAGGGGGTCGGTCGGACACCATATATTTT.